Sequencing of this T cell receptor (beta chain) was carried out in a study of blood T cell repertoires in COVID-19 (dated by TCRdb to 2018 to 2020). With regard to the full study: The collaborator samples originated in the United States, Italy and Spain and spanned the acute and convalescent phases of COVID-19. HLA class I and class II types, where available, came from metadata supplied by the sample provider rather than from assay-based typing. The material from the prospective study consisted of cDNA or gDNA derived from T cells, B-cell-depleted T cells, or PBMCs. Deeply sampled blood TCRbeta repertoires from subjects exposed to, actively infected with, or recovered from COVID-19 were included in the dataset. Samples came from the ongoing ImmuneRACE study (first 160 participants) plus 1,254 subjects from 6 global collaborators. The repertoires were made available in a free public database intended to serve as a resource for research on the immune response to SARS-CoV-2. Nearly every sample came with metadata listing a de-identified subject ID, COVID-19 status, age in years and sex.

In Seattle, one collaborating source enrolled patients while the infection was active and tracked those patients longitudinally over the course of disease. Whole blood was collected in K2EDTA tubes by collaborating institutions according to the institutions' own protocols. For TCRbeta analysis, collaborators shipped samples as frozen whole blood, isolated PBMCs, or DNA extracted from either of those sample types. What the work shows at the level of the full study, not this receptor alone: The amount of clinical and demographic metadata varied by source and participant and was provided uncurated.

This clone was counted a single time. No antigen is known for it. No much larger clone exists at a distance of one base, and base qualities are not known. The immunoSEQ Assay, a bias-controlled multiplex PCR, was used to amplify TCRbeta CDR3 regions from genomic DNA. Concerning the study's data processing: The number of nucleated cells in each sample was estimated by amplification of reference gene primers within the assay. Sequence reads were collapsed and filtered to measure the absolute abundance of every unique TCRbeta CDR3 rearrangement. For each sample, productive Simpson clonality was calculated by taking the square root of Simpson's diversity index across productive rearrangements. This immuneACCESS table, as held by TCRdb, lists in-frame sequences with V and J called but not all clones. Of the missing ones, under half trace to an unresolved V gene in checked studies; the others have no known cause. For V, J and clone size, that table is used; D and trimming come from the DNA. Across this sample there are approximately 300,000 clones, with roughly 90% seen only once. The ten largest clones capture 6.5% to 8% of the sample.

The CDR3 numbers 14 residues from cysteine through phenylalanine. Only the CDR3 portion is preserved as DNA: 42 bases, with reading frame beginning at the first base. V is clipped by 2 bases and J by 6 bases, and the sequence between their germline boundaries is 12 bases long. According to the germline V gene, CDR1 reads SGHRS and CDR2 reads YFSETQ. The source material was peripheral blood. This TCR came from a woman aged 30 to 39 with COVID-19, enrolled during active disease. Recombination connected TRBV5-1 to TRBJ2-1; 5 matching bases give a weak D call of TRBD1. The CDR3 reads CASSFQRQSNEQFF. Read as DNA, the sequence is TGCGCCAGCAGCTTCCAGAGACAGTCCAATGAGCAGTTCTTC.